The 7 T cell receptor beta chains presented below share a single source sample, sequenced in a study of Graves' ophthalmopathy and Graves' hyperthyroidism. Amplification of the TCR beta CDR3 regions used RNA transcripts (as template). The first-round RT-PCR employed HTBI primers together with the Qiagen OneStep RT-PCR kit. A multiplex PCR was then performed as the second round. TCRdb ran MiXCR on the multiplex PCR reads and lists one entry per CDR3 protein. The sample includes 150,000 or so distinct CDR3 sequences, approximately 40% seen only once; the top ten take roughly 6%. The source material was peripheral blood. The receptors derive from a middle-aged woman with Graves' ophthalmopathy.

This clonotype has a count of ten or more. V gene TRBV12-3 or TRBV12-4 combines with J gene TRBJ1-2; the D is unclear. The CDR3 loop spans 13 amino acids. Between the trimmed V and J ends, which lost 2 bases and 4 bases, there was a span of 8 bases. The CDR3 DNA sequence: TGTGCCAGCAGTTTACAAGACGGCTATGGCTACACCTTC. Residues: CASSLQDGYGYTF.

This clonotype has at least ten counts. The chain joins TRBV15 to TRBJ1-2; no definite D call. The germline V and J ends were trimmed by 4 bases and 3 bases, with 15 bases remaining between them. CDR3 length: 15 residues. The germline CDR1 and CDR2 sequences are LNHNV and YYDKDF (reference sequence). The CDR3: CATSTLVTLDYGYTF. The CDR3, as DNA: TGTGCCACCAGCACCCTAGTGACTTTGGACTATGGCTACACCTTC.

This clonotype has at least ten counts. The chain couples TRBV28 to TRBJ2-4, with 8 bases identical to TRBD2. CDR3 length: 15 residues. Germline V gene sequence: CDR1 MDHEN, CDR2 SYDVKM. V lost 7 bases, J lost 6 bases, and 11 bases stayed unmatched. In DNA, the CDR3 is TGTGCCAGCAATGCTCGGGGGGGCGAGCCAAACATTCAGTACTTC. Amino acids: CASNARGGEPNIQYF.

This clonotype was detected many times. CDR3 sequence: CASSPDRGFYGYTF. The CDR3 region has the DNA TGTGCCAGCAGTCCAGACAGGGGCTTCTATGGCTACACCTTC. The rearrangement joins TRBV12-3 or TRBV12-4 to TRBJ1-2; 8 nucleotides align to TRBD1. V shed 5 bases and J 4 bases; nucleotides not matched to a gene: 6. CDR3 length: 14 residues.

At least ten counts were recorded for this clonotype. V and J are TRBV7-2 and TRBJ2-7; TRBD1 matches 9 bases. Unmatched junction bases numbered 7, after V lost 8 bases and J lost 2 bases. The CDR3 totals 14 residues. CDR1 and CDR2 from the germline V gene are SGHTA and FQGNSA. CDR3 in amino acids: CASRSRDRAYEQYF. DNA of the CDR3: TGTGCCAGCCGGAGCCGGGACAGGGCCTACGAGCAGTACTTC.

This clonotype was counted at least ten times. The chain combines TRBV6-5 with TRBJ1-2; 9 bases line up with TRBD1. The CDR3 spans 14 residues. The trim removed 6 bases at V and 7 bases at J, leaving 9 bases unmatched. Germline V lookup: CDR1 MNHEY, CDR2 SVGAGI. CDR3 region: CASRRTGEFGGYTF. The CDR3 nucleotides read TGTGCCAGCAGACGGACAGGGGAGTTTGGTGGCTACACCTTC.

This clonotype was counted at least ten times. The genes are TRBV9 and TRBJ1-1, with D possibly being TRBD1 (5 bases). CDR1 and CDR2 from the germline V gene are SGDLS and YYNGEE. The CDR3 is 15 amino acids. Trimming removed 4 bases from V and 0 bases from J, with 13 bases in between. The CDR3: CASSPRRGVNTEAFF. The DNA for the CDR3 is TGTGCCAGCAGCCCCCGCAGAGGGGTGAACACTGAAGCTTTCTTT.